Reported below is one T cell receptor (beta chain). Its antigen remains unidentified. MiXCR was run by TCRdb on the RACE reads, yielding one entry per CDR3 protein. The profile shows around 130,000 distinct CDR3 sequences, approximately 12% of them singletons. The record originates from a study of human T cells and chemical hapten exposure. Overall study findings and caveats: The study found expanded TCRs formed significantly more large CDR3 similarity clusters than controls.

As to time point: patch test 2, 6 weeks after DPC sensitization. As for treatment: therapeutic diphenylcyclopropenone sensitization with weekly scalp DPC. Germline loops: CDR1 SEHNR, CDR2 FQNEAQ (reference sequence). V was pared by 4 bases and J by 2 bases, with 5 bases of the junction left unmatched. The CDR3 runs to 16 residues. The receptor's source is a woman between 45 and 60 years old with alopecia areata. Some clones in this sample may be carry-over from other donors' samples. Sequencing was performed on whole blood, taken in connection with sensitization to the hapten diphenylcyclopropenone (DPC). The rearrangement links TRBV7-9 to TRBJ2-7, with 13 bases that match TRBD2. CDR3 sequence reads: CASSYQGTSGTYEQYF. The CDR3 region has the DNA TGTGCCAGCAGCTACCAAGGGACTAGCGGGACCTACGAGCAGTACTTC.